The clone carrying this TCR beta chain was counted a single time. Antigen unknown. The PCR contained 60 Vbeta and 13 Jbeta primers. The method was immunoSEQ multiplex PCR; TCRdb's version includes in-frame clones alone and lacks a portion of them. Here the sample spans 120,000 or so clones, approximately 80% being singletons. The sample belongs to a study of cytomegalovirus exposure and HLA in healthy donors. On the study more broadly: Earlier findings included roughly 120 million unique TCR beta sequences obtained from about 179 million T cells. Study observations and caveats: The later analysis indicated that the majority of CMV-associated TCR beta chains appeared HLA-restricted.

The CDR3 length is 16 residues. V dropped 2 bases and J dropped 4; count of bases not matched to a gene: 6. CDR1 and CDR2 from the germline V gene are SGHRS and YFSETQ. The chain is built from TRBV5-1 and TRBJ2-2; 9 bases align to TRBD2. Sequencing was done on a sample of PBMCs. The clonotype comes from a man under 40 in good health and CMV-seropositive. The CDR3 coding sequence is TGCGCCAGCAGCTTTGGGGCTAGCGGGGTCACCGGGGAGCTGTTTTTT. It encodes CASSFGASGVTGELFF.